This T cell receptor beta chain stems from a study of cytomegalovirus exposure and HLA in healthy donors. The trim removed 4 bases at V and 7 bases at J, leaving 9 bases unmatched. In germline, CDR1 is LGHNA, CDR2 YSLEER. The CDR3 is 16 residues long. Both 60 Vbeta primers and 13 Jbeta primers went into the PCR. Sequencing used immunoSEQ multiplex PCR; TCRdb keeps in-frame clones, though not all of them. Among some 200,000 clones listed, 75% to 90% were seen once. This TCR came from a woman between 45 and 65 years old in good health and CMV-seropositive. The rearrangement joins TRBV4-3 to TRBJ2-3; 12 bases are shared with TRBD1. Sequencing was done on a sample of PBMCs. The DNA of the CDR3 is TGCGCCAGCAGCCTTGTCCCGGGACAGGGGGCATATACGCAGTATTTT. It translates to CASSLVPGQGAYTQYF.